The subject of this entry is one T cell receptor beta chain. Its antigen is not known. These data come from a study of T cells expressing NK-cell markers. As for the study in general: Seven of eight sequenced donors tested HCMV-seropositive; one tested seronegative.

From the 5' RACE reads, TCRdb lists one entry per CDR3 protein and no DNA. Recorded here are about 460,000 distinct CDR3 sequences; the top ten clones represent about 1.5%. Study results and limitations: NKG2C+ dominant clonotype frequencies in several donors were roughly 1.0-7.0% of CD8+ T cells. The study found these clonotypes also leading the CD3+CD56-NKG2C+ fraction in four donors.

Germline V gene data show CDR1 as KGHSH and CDR2 as LQKENI. This CDR3 region has 14 residues. This receptor was identified in a woman in her forties or fifties in good health. Sequenced material: blood T cells: a sorted CD56 or NKG2C T cell subset, CD4+ or CD8+ T cells, or bulk PBMC T cells (not recorded which). This chain links TRBV18 with TRBJ2-1. This chain's CDR3 is CASSPPGPYNEQFF.